This T cell receptor (beta chain) stems from a study of blood T cell repertoires in COVID-19. The wider study: Samples taken during acute and convalescent COVID-19 were collected in the United States, Italy and Spain. PBMCs, B-cell-depleted T cells, or T cells were the source of the cDNA or gDNA that made up the material.

CDR3 length: 12 residues. V gave up 7 bases and J gave up 1 base, with 6 bases separating them. Germline V lookup: CDR1 MDHEN, CDR2 SYDVKM. How the authors handled the data: Using reference gene primer amplification, nucleated cell counts were estimated. Using immunoSEQ multiplex PCR, the repertoire was profiled, and TCRdb retains in-frame clones only, with some absent. The V and J calls and the clone size are those of that table, but D and trimming were determined from the DNA. Of around 250,000 clones in the sample, around 88% were seen once. This clone appeared a single time. Input material: peripheral blood. The chain couples TRBV28 to TRBJ2-3; TRBD1 might be the D (6 bases). The receptor was isolated from an older man with acute or convalescent COVID-19. The CDR3 nucleotides are TGTGCCAGCAAGGGGGGCACAGATACGCAGTATTTT. Translation: CASKGGTDTQYF.